This T cell receptor (beta chain) is drawn from a study of cytomegalovirus exposure and HLA in healthy donors. This CDR3 has 15 residues. The V gene lost 8 bases and the J gene lost 3 bases, with 19 bases spanning the gap. CDR1 is LNHDA, CDR2 SQIVND, per germline (reference sequence). A multiplex PCR was run with 60 Vbeta primers and 13 Jbeta primers. The protocol was immunoSEQ multiplex PCR, while the TCRdb copy is restricted to in-frame clones and leaves out a portion. Of approximately 100,000 clones in the sample, more than 75% were seen once. Sequences were obtained from PBMCs. The source of this sequence is a man in his late teens or twenties in good health and CMV-seronegative. The J gene is TRBJ1-2, the V gene TRBV19, with D possibly being TRBD1 (6 bases). CDR3 DNA sequence: TGTGCCAGTTCGTCCCCCACACAGGGATACTATGGCTACACCTTC. Its translation is CASSSPTQGYYGYTF.